This T cell receptor (beta chain) was captured in a study of cytomegalovirus exposure and HLA in healthy donors. Study observations and caveats: TCR beta chains numbering 150 to 200 were designated cytomegalovirus-associated. Exclusion as indistinguishable affected some V segments, including TRBV6-2 and TRBV6-3.

A multiplex PCR was run with 60 Vbeta primers and 13 Jbeta primers. Clones were sequenced by immunoSEQ multiplex PCR, and TCRdb holds only the in-frame ones, with some missing. The data show some 130,000 clones, roughly 70% seen once. CDR3 size: 14 residues. Trimming shortened V by 6 bases and J by 7 bases, and 15 bases separated the two germline ends. Germline CDR1 ENHRY, CDR2 SYGVKD. The table lists this clone with a count of one. Its antigen is as yet unknown. The sequencing input was PBMCs. The chain links TRBV10-3 to TRBJ1-4; D is possibly TRBD1 (5 bases). This receptor was obtained from a man between 40 and 49 years old in good health and CMV-seronegative. The CDR3 DNA follows: TGTGCCATCAGGAAGGGGCGCGATGGTGAAAAACTGTTTTTT. This sequence encodes CAIRKGRDGEKLFF.